This record covers a single T cell receptor (beta chain). What it binds is unknown. This PCR relied on a set of 60 Vbeta primers and 13 Jbeta primers. Sequenced by immunoSEQ multiplex PCR; TCRdb stores in-frame clones only, minus some. The sample has roughly 100,000 clones; less than 80% are singletons. Germline assignment: CDR1 SQVTM and CDR2 ANQGSEA. CDR3 length: 15 amino acids. V gave up 5 bases and J gave up 2 bases; unmatched junction bases: 4. The entry originates in a study of cytomegalovirus exposure and HLA in healthy donors. Study-wide results and caveats: It was likely that a cluster of highly shared sequence variants was a sequencing artifact. Cytomegalovirus association was assigned to about 150 TCR beta chains. There were a few CMV-associated chains whose specificity for CMV antigens was confirmed in vitro.

This chain joins TRBV29-1 and TRBJ2-2; 11 bases line up with TRBD2. The sequencing sample was made of PBMCs. The TCR originated in a man between 60 and 75 years old in good health and CMV-seronegative. The CDR3, as DNA: TGCAGCGTTCATAGCGGGGGGGTTAACACCGGGGAGCTGTTTTTT. It translates to CSVHSGGVNTGELFF.